This T cell receptor beta chain was observed in a study of cytomegalovirus exposure and HLA in healthy donors. As for this clone: An end of the junction differs from the germline gene, which may be a read error.

This CDR3 comprises 17 residues. Per the germline V gene, CDR1 is KGHSH and CDR2 is LQKENI. The PCR ran on 60 Vbeta and 13 Jbeta primers. Assay used: immunoSEQ multiplex PCR; TCRdb lists only in-frame clones, some missing. The data show around 200,000 clones, just over 75% seen once. The J gene is TRBJ2-6, the V gene TRBV18, with 11 bases lining up with TRBD1. Sequencing was carried out using PBMCs. The TCR was taken from a woman in her sixties or seventies in good health and CMV-seropositive. The CDR3: CASSRRTGGGGANGLTF. CDR3 nucleotide sequence: TGTGCCAGCTCACGACGGACAGGGGGCGGTGGGGCCAACGGCCTGACTTTC.